One and the same sample provided the 3 T cell receptor beta chains below, sequenced in a study of human versus mouse CDR3 diversity and MHC coevolution (TCRdb year 2017). Receptor libraries were prepared by the immunoSEQ multiplex PCR assay. Entries here come from immuneACCESS through TCRdb and include only in-frame sequences with V and J called. Some clones fail to appear in such tables; in the studies checked, an unresolved V gene covers under half of the shortfall, and the cause of the remainder is unknown. The sample profile shows about 77,000 clones; just under 95% of them were found once. The top ten constitute less than 0.19% of the sample. The sample comprised naive CD4+ T cells from blood. The sample's cell subset or site, from its label and the paper: CD45RO-negative CD62L-positive naive CD4 T cells. Receptor source: a person aged 30 to 70 in good health.

The chain carries TRBV7-7 and TRBJ2-2; no clear D gene. CDR1 SSHAT and CDR2 FNYEAQ come from the germline V gene (reference sequence). Trimming took off 5 bases at V and 1 base at J, with 8 bases between the two ends. The CDR3 is 14 amino acids. The CDR3 sequence: CASSLRLNTGELFF. The CDR3 DNA reads TGTGCCAGCAGCCTTAGATTGAACACCGGGGAGCTGTTTTTT.

CDR3 DNA: TGTGCCTGGAACGCCGGGGCTAACTATGGCTACACCTTC. It encodes CAWNAGANYGYTF. The chain is built from TRBV30 and TRBJ1-2; D not certain. The V and J ends lost 4 bases and 0 bases respectively, with 9 bases between them. The CDR3 has 13 amino acids. The germline V gene encodes CDR1 GTSNPN and CDR2 SVGIG (reference sequence).

V usage is TRBV9 and J usage is TRBJ1-4; TRBD1 matches at 8 bases. Germline CDR1 reads SGDLS; CDR2 reads YYNGEE. The CDR3 consists of 14 residues. V was pared by 4 bases and J by 6 bases, with 5 bases of the junction left unmatched. The CDR3 DNA follows: TGTGCCAGCAGCCCTGACAGGGGTTATGAAAAACTGTTTTTT. This gives the protein CASSPDRGYEKLFF.